These T cell receptor beta chains were read from a single sample in a study of neurological immune-mediated disorders. TCRdb re-called the 5' RACE reads through MiXCR, storing one row per CDR3 protein. Of more than 15,000 distinct CDR3 sequences listed, about 10% are singletons. The sample taken for sequencing was CD8+ T cells from blood. Receptors originate from a woman aged 50 to 65 in good health. The CDR3 runs from the conserved cysteine through the conserved F or W. D genes are given only for firm matches. Clone size appears in some rows only: once, few, many, or a class for an expanded clone.

abundance	v_gene	j_gene	d_gene	CDR3aa	CDR3nt
many	TRBV7-9	TRBJ2-3	TRBD1	CASSLSNSGDRDADTQYF	TGTGCCAGCAGCTTATCAAATTCCGGGGACAGGGACGCAGATACGCAGTATTTT
many	TRBV20-1	TRBJ1-3	.	CSALQDSGNTIYF	TGCAGTGCTCTACAAGACTCTGGAAACACCATATATTTT
many	TRBV20-1	TRBJ1-6	TRBD1	CSAGTRDRGNSPLHF	TGCAGTGCTGGAACCCGGGACAGGGGTAATTCACCCCTCCACTTT
many	TRBV4-1	TRBJ2-7	.	CASSQDRRASELAYEQYF	TGCGCCAGCAGCCAAGATCGGCGGGCTAGCGAACTTGCCTACGAGCAGTACTTC
medium-sized	TRBV5-1	TRBJ2-3	.	CASSLWGGTDTQYF	TGCGCCAGCAGCCTCTGGGGTGGCACAGATACGCAGTATTTT
many	TRBV4-3	TRBJ2-1	TRBD1	CASSQVPGQGDYNEQFF	TGCGCCAGCAGCCAAGTACCGGGACAGGGGGACTACAATGAGCAGTTCTTC
many	TRBV20-1	TRBJ2-1	.	CSADQGGFAYNEQFF	TGCAGTGCGGACCAAGGCGGATTTGCCTACAATGAGCAGTTCTTC
few	TRBV24-1	TRBJ1-2	TRBD1	CATSEQGKLGYTF	TGTGCCACCAGTGAACAGGGGAAGCTTGGCTACACCTTC
many	TRBV9	TRBJ2-1	.	CASSTTGASYNEQFF	TGTGCCAGCAGCACCACAGGTGCATCTTACAATGAGCAGTTCTTC
many	TRBV25-1	TRBJ1-5	.	CASSENGNQPQHF	TGTGCCAGCAGTGAGAATGGCAATCAGCCCCAGCATTTT
many	TRBV7-8	TRBJ2-5	.	CASSPRWVETQYF	TGTGCCAGCAGCCCCCGTTGGGTTGAGACCCAGTACTTC
many	TRBV27	TRBJ2-3	.	CASSLFPTDTQYF	TGTGCCAGCAGTTTATTCCCCACAGATACGCAGTATTTT
many	TRBV4-2	TRBJ2-7	.	CASSQEGVGGYEQYF	TGTGCCAGCAGCCAAGAAGGGGTAGGGGGCTACGAGCAGTACTTC
many	TRBV7-9	TRBJ2-3	.	CASSLSTGATDTQYF	TGTGCCAGCAGCTTAAGTACTGGGGCTACAGATACGCAGTATTTT
many	TRBV30	TRBJ1-5	.	CAWRGNQPQHF	TGTGCCTGGAGGGGCAATCAGCCCCAGCATTTT
many	TRBV27	TRBJ2-7	.	CASSPGWDSYEQYF	TGTGCCAGCAGCCCAGGGTGGGACTCCTACGAGCAGTACTTC
.	TRBV7-9	TRBJ1-2	TRBD1	CANSLGQPYGYTF	TGTGCCAACAGCTTGGGACAGCCCTATGGCTACACCTTC
.	TRBV5-4	TRBJ2-7	TRBD2	CASSGAAISGSDEQYF	TGTGCCAGCAGCGGCGCCGCTATTAGCGGGAGTGATGAGCAGTACTTC
many	TRBV20-1	TRBJ1-2	.	CSASKLPLWPAVDGYTF	TGCAGTGCCAGCAAATTACCCCTCTGGCCCGCCGTTGATGGCTACACCTTC
many	TRBV5-1	TRBJ2-1	TRBD2	CASSLTSGRPSYNEQFF	TGCGCCAGCAGCTTAACTAGCGGGAGGCCTTCCTACAATGAGCAGTTCTTC
many	TRBV20-1	TRBJ2-7	TRBD2	CSARASGTSGPAWWEQYF	TGCAGTGCTAGAGCTTCGGGGACTAGCGGTCCTGCCTGGTGGGAGCAGTACTTC
many	TRBV7-6	TRBJ2-7	.	CASSPTGQLYEQYF	TGTGCCAGCAGCCCGACCGGGCAGCTCTACGAGCAGTACTTC
many	TRBV20-1	TRBJ2-7	.	CSARDREGGRVDEQYF	TGCAGTGCTAGAGATAGGGAGGGGGGGCGCGTGGACGAGCAGTACTTC
.	TRBV3-1	TRBJ2-7	TRBD2	CASSQVERGNGEQYF	TGTGCCAGCAGCCAAGTCGAGCGGGGGAATGGCGAGCAGTACTTC
many	TRBV4-1	TRBJ2-7	TRBD1	CASSRRDRISYEQYF	TGCGCCAGCAGCCGCCGGGACAGGATATCCTACGAGCAGTACTTC
many	TRBV7-2	TRBJ2-1	.	CASSFSSYNEQFF	TGTGCCAGCAGCTTTAGCTCCTACAATGAGCAGTTCTTC
many	TRBV20-1	TRBJ2-7	TRBD1	CSALGQGAGEGLF	TGCAGTGCCCTTGGACAGGGGGCGGGAGAAGGACTCTTC
many	TRBV4-3	TRBJ2-2	.	CASSQVNSNTGELFF	TGCGCCAGCAGCCAAGTCAACTCGAACACCGGGGAGCTGTTTTTT
many	TRBV5-1	TRBJ1-2	.	CASSLDGGYGYTF	TGCGCCAGCAGCTTGGACGGAGGGTATGGCTACACCTTC
few	TRBV2	TRBJ2-3	.	CAIPGRATDTQYF	TGTGCCATCCCCGGGCGAGCAACAGATACGCAGTATTTT
many	TRBV9	TRBJ1-6	.	CASSPSGGGGDSPLHF	TGTGCCAGCAGCCCCTCGGGCGGAGGGGGTGATTCACCCCTCCACTTT
many	TRBV29-1	TRBJ2-2	.	CSVGREAGELFF	TGCAGCGTTGGAAGAGAAGCCGGGGAGCTGTTTTTT
many	TRBV7-3	TRBJ2-1	.	CASSPHGGYNEQFF	TGTGCCAGCAGCCCCCATGGGGGCTACAATGAGCAGTTCTTC
many	TRBV28	TRBJ2-6	.	CASGETNVLTF	TGTGCCAGCGGGGAAACCAACGTCCTGACTTTC
many	TRBV30	TRBJ2-7	.	CAWSAKTLQSEQYF	TGTGCCTGGAGCGCTAAGACTCTCCAGTCGGAGCAGTACTTC
many	TRBV20-1	TRBJ2-7	TRBD1	CSAEGQGNSYEQYF	TGCAGTGCTGAGGGACAGGGTAACTCCTACGAGCAGTACTTC
many	TRBV6-5	TRBJ2-1	TRBD2	CASVTGLGGGEQFF	TGTGCCAGTGTAACGGGACTAGGGGGGGGTGAGCAGTTCTTC
many	TRBV6-6	TRBJ2-7	TRBD1	CASTFTSGQGRSEQYF	TGTGCCAGCACCTTCACTTCGGGACAGGGAAGGTCCGAGCAGTACTTC
many	TRBV5-1	TRBJ1-2	.	CASSLGQRNSNYGYTF	TGCGCCAGCAGCTTGGGACAGCGGAACTCTAACTATGGCTACACCTTC
medium-sized	TRBV27	TRBJ2-4	TRBD2	CASSPKLGLAADIQYF	TGTGCCAGCAGTCCCAAACTGGGACTAGCTGCGGACATTCAGTACTTC
many	TRBV6-2/TRBV6-3	TRBJ1-1	.	CASSDGPKGWTEAFF	TGTGCCAGCAGTGATGGACCAAAGGGGTGGACTGAAGCTTTCTTT
many	TRBV5-5	TRBJ1-5	.	CASSRGLAQPQHF	TGTGCCAGCAGCCGGGGACTAGCTCAGCCCCAGCATTTT
.	TRBV6-1	TRBJ2-7	.	CASSKDAGVFEQYF	TGTGCCAGCAGTAAAGACGCAGGGGTATTCGAGCAGTACTTC
many	TRBV12-3/TRBV12-4	TRBJ2-7	.	CASSLALATLGHEQYF	TGTGCCAGCAGTTTAGCGTTGGCGACGTTAGGCCACGAGCAGTACTTC
many	TRBV7-9	TRBJ1-2	.	CASTTPGQGGYTF	TGTGCCAGCACCACGCCCGGTCAAGGGGGCTACACCTTC
few	TRBV6-5	TRBJ1-1	.	CASNPKGFLNTEAFF	TGTGCCAGCAACCCCAAGGGGTTCCTGAACACTGAAGCTTTCTTT
many	TRBV27	TRBJ2-7	.	CASSSTSVDYEQYF	TGTGCCAGCAGTTCTACCAGCGTAGACTACGAGCAGTACTTC
many	TRBV20-1	TRBJ2-1	.	CSASGGFERVINNEQFF	TGCAGTGCCTCCGGGGGATTCGAGCGGGTGATAAACAATGAGCAGTTCTTC
few	TRBV10-2	TRBJ2-1	.	CASSVAELSYNEQFF	TGCGCCAGCAGTGTGGCGGAGCTCTCCTACAATGAGCAGTTCTTC
many	TRBV28	TRBJ2-2	.	CASSPTNTGELFF	TGTGCCAGCAGTCCAACGAACACCGGGGAGCTGTTTTTT
many	TRBV6-1	TRBJ2-5	.	CATKETQYF	TGTGCCACCAAAGAGACCCAGTACTTC
many	TRBV3-1	TRBJ2-7	TRBD1	CASSQGRQGRGYEQYF	TGTGCCAGCAGCCAAGGGCGACAGGGGCGCGGTTACGAGCAGTACTTC
many	TRBV20-1	TRBJ2-1	TRBD1	CSARDRDRGGNEQFF	TGCAGTGCTAGAGATAGGGACAGGGGGGGGAATGAGCAGTTCTTC